A single sample is the source of the 31 T cell receptor beta chains below, sequenced in a study of blood T cell repertoires in COVID-19. Some clones are missing from TCRdb's copy, which holds only in-frame ones; the method was immunoSEQ multiplex PCR. The data contain around 50,000 clones, approximately 95% of them seen just once; the ten biggest clones take up more than 0.8%. Sequences were obtained from peripheral blood. The receptor set was obtained from a man aged 60 to 69 with COVID-19, enrolled during active disease.

This chain joins TRBV28 and TRBJ2-1; D gene unclear. V lost 2 bases and J 2 bases, leaving 10 bases between the germline ends. The CDR3 has 15 residues. CDR1 is MDHEN and CDR2 is SYDVKM in the germline V gene. The CDR3 coding sequence is TGTGCCAGCAGTTTAGGGCTGAGAACCTACAATGAGCAGTTCTTC. This sequence encodes CASSLGLRTYNEQFF.

This chain uses TRBV7-3 with TRBJ2-1; 7 positions agree with TRBD2. Trimming cost V 6 bases and J 0 bases; bases outside gene matches: 5. Looked up from germline, CDR1 is SGHTA and CDR2 is FQGTGA. CDR3 length: 15 residues. This chain's CDR3 is CASSRGVSSYNEQFF. CDR3 in DNA: TGTGCCAGCAGTCGGGGGGTTAGCTCCTACAATGAGCAGTTCTTC.

The V call is TRBV5-1, the J call TRBJ1-2; D is unclear. The CDR3 covers 12 residues. Germline V CDR1 and CDR2: SGHRS, YFSETQ. V was pared by 0 bases and J by 4 bases, with 4 bases between. CDR3 sequence: CASSLAGYGYTF. CDR3 sequence (DNA): TGCGCCAGCAGCTTGGCGGGCTATGGCTACACCTTC.

The V gene is TRBV5-1, the J gene TRBJ2-1; weak D call: TRBD1 (6 bases). Trimming pared 10 bases from V and 7 bases from J, leaving 12 bases between. Germline CDR1 reads SGHRS; CDR2 reads YFSETQ. CDR3 length: 11 amino acids. CDR3 sequence reads: CASRQGNEQFF. CDR3 sequence (DNA): TGCGCCTCAAGGCAGGGGAATGAGCAGTTCTTC.

V usage is TRBV3-1 (or the pseudogene TRBV3-2) and J usage is TRBJ1-6; D perhaps matches TRBD1 (5 bases). In germline, CDR1 is LGHDT, CDR2 YNNKEL (reference sequence). V lost 4 bases to trimming and J lost 9 bases, with 13 bases between them. The CDR3 contains 14 residues. CDR3: CASSPRQGSSPLHF. Here the CDR3 DNA reads TGTGCCAGCAGCCCCCGTCAGGGTTCTTCACCCCTCCACTTT.

The V call is TRBV7-2, the J call TRBJ1-1; D is unresolved. Per the germline V gene, CDR1 is SGHTA and CDR2 is FQGNSA. V lost 1 base to trimming and J lost 0 bases, with 9 bases between them. The CDR3 runs to 15 residues. The CDR3 sequence is CASSLEPVMNTEAFF. The CDR3 DNA follows: TGTGCCAGCAGCTTAGAACCAGTTATGAACACTGAAGCTTTCTTT.

CDR3 loop: CASSQISTGGDYGYTF. Here the CDR3 DNA reads TGTGCCAGCAGCCAAATCTCGACAGGGGGCGACTATGGCTACACCTTC. J is TRBJ1-2 and V is TRBV3-1 (or the pseudogene TRBV3-2), with 10 bases aligning to TRBD1. This CDR3 spans 16 amino acids. Trimming took 2 bases from V and 3 from J; bases not matched to a gene: 6. CDR1 is LGHDT and CDR2 is YNNKEL in the germline V gene (reference sequence).

The rearrangement joins TRBV29-1 to TRBJ2-7, with 8 bases fitting TRBD1. The trim removed 6 bases at V and 2 bases at J, leaving 6 bases unmatched. Germline CDR1 and CDR2: SQVTM and ANQGSEA. The CDR3 is made up of 13 amino acids. The CDR3 DNA sequence: TGCAGCGTAGCTTCAGGGGGCCCCTACGAGCAGTACTTC. Its protein product is CSVASGGPYEQYF.

The rearrangement joins TRBV7-2 to TRBJ2-5, with 7 bases matching TRBD2. In germline, CDR1 is SGHTA, CDR2 FQGNSA. The CDR3 has 14 amino acids. The ends lost 8 bases at V and 2 bases at J; junction bases unmatched: 8. Here the CDR3 DNA reads TGTGCCAGCCTGGGAAGCGGGGTTCAAGAGACCCAGTACTTC. It is translated as CASLGSGVQETQYF.

V usage is TRBV28 and J usage is TRBJ2-1; D might be TRBD2 (6 bases). Germline CDR1 is MDHEN and CDR2 is SYDVKM. The CDR3 sequence is 11 residues long. V lost 7 bases, J lost 10 bases, and 11 bases lay in between. CDR3 sequence: CASTLREEQFF. CDR3 nucleotides: TGTGCCAGCACCCTGCGGGAAGAGCAGTTCTTC. The whole variable domain, filled in from reference TRBV28 and TRBJ2-1, reads DVKVTQSSRYLVKRTGEKVFLECVQDMDHENMFWYRQDPGLGLRLIYFSYDVKMKEKGDIPEGYSVSREKKERFSLILESASTNQTSMYLCASTLREEQFFGPGTRLTVL.

The V gene is TRBV7-2, the J gene TRBJ1-3; D gene ambiguous. Germline values: CDR1 SGHTA, CDR2 FQGNSA. The CDR3 has 15 amino acids. V lost 1 base and J 4 bases, leaving 11 bases between the germline ends. CDR3 residues: CASSLVEGSGNTIYF. CDR3 nucleotide sequence: TGTGCCAGCAGCTTAGTGGAAGGGAGCGGAAACACCATATATTTT.

The chain has TRBV7-9 and TRBJ1-5; TRBD1 agrees at 7 bases. J lost 0 bases, V lost 6 bases, and 8 bases had no gene match. Germline V gene lookup returns CDR1 SEHNR and CDR2 FQNEAQ (reference sequence). The CDR3 is 16 residues long. DNA of the CDR3: TGTGCCAGCAGTCAGGGGGATGGACGTAGCAATCAGCCCCAGCATTTT. Residues: CASSQGDGRSNQPQHF.

The chain carries TRBV5-4 and TRBJ2-3; 7 bases align to TRBD2. The CDR3 consists of 16 residues. The germline CDR1 and CDR2 sequences are SGHNT and YYREEE (reference sequence). Unmatched junction bases numbered 8, after V lost 0 bases and J lost 4 bases. The CDR3 spells CASSLALGEGSDTQYF. As DNA, the CDR3 is TGTGCCAGCAGCTTGGCCCTGGGGGAGGGATCAGATACGCAGTATTTT.

This clone occurred once. The J gene is TRBJ2-7, the V gene TRBV14; 9 bases match TRBD2. J gave up 2 bases and V 1 base, and 3 bases lay outside the gene matches. CDR1 is SGHDN and CDR2 is FVKESK in the germline V gene. This CDR3 has 15 residues. The CDR3 loop reads CASSQVGGGAYEQYF. In nucleotides, the CDR3 is TGTGCCAGCAGCCAAGTTGGCGGGGGGGCCTACGAGCAGTACTTC.

The chain carries TRBV13 and TRBJ2-1; D not certain. Looked up from germline, CDR1 is PRHDT and CDR2 is FYEKMQ (reference sequence). This CDR3 region has 14 residues. V shed 5 bases and J shed 6 bases, with 14 bases lying between them. The CDR3 spells CASSPPTLPNEQFF. As DNA, the CDR3 is TGTGCCAGCAGCCCACCGACTTTGCCCAATGAGCAGTTCTTC. Supplemented by reference TRBV13 and TRBJ2-1, the full variable domain reads AAGVIQSPRHLIKEKRETATLKCYPIPRHDTVYWYQQGPGQDPQFLISFYEKMQSDKGSIPDRFSAQQFSDYHSELNMSSLELGDSALYFCASSPPTLPNEQFFGPGTRLTVL.

V gene TRBV9 combines with J gene TRBJ2-3; 7 nucleotides agree with TRBD1. The length of the CDR3 is 15 residues. V trimming: 4 bases; J trimming: 2 bases; junction bases outside the gene matches: 7. The germline gives CDR1 SGDLS, CDR2 YYNGEE. In DNA form, the CDR3 reads TGTGCCAGCAGCAGACAGGGCCAGAACACAGATACGCAGTATTTT. Translation: CASSRQGQNTDTQYF.

This chain uses TRBV10-2 with TRBJ1-1, with D uncertain. The germline V gene encodes CDR1 WSHSY and CDR2 SAAADI. Deletions cut 7 bases from V and 0 bases from J, with 9 bases between. The CDR3 totals 13 residues. The CDR3 region has the DNA TGCGCCAGCAATCGAGGGCTGAACACTGAAGCTTTCTTT. Translation gives CASNRGLNTEAFF.

The V gene is TRBV7-9, the J gene TRBJ1-2; D is uncertain. Germline V gene sequence: CDR1 SEHNR, CDR2 FQNEAQ (reference sequence). Trimming pared 7 bases from V and 8 bases from J, leaving 23 bases between. The CDR3 length is 15 residues. The CDR3 region has the DNA TGTGCCAGCACCCCGTCGACGGGTCGGGGTGGCGGCTACACCTTC. Translated: CASTPSTGRGGGYTF.

This chain uses TRBV9 with TRBJ1-1; D unclear. This CDR3 is 13 amino acids long. Between the trimmed V and J ends, which lost 0 bases and 4 bases, there was a span of 7 bases. The germline V gene encodes CDR1 SGDLS and CDR2 YYNGEE. The CDR3 nucleotides read TGTGCCAGCAGCGTAGACGGGTTCACTGAAGCTTTCTTT. Protein: CASSVDGFTEAFF.

The rearrangement uses TRBV12-3 or TRBV12-4 and TRBJ2-1; no clear D. Trimming took 3 bases from V and 0 from J, leaving 3 bases between them. The CDR3 extends over 13 amino acids. The chain's CDR3 is CASSLSSYNEQFF. The CDR3 DNA sequence: TGTGCCAGCAGTTTGAGCTCCTACAATGAGCAGTTCTTC.

The chain has TRBV11-2 and TRBJ2-2; 11 positions match TRBD2. The CDR3 is 16 residues long. Germline lookup yields CDR1 SGHAT and CDR2 FQNNGV. The J segment lost 6 bases and the V segment lost 1 base, leaving 4 bases of the junction unmatched. The CDR3 protein is CASSLVLAGGAGELFF. In DNA, the CDR3 is TGTGCCAGCAGCTTAGTTCTAGCGGGAGGAGCCGGGGAGCTGTTTTTT.

The J gene is TRBJ2-7, the V gene TRBV9, with 10 bases lining up with TRBD1. The V segment lost 1 base and the J segment 3 bases; nucleotides outside the gene matches: 4. The CDR3 runs to 15 residues. From germline, CDR1 is SGDLS and CDR2 YYNGEE. The CDR3 loop is CASSVRDRGFYEQYF. The CDR3, as DNA: TGTGCCAGCAGCGTACGGGACAGGGGTTTCTACGAGCAGTACTTC.

This clone is a singleton in its sample. The junction does not match germline at one end; this may be a read error. The chain is built from TRBV5-1 and TRBJ1-2; unclear D gene. Germline V gene sequence: CDR1 SGHRS, CDR2 YFSETQ. The CDR3 is made up of 12 amino acids. CDR3 bases: TGCGCCAGCAGCTTGGAGAATGGGGTCGGGGACTTC. Amino acids: CASSLENGVGDF.

This clone has just one count. This chain links TRBV6-5 with TRBJ1-4; D gene uncertain. Looked up from germline, CDR1 is MNHEY and CDR2 is SVGAGI. This CDR3 is 15 amino acids long. V was trimmed by 2 bases and J by 0 bases, leaving 7 bases between them. This CDR3 is CASSYRGPTNEKLFF. CDR3 in DNA: TGTGCCAGCAGTTACAGAGGGCCAACTAATGAAAAACTGTTTTTT.

The gene calls are TRBV30 and TRBJ2-7; 8 nucleotides line up with TRBD1. This CDR3 comprises 13 residues. With 1 base clipped from V and 2 bases from J, the junction kept 1 base outside the gene matches. CDR1 is GTSNPN and CDR2 is SVGIG in the germline V gene (reference sequence). CDR3 nucleotide sequence: TGTGCCTGGAGTGGGACAGGGCCCTACGAGCAGTACTTC. Its protein product is CAWSGTGPYEQYF.

This clone was found once. The J gene is TRBJ1-6, the V gene TRBV6-6; 8 nucleotides line up with TRBD1. From germline, CDR1 is MNHNY and CDR2 SVGAGI (reference sequence). The CDR3 loop spans 16 amino acids. Trimming took 8 bases from V and 5 from J; bases not matched to a gene: 11. In DNA form, the CDR3 reads TGTGCCAGCGGAAATCCGGGACAGGCGGATAATTCACCCCTCCACTTT. This sequence encodes CASGNPGQADNSPLHF.

The chain has TRBV3-1 (or the pseudogene TRBV3-2) and TRBJ1-6; D perhaps matches TRBD1 (5 bases). Germline assignment: CDR1 LGHDT and CDR2 YNNKEL (reference sequence). This CDR3 has 15 residues. Trimming shortened V by 1 base and J by 7 bases, and 11 bases separated the two germline ends. The CDR3 reads CASSQGGRANSPLHF. The CDR3 region has the DNA TGTGCCAGCAGCCAAGGAGGCAGGGCCAATTCACCCCTCCACTTT.

The chain uses TRBV7-8 and TRBJ1-6; no definite D call. There are 14 residues in the CDR3. Germline CDR1 and CDR2: SGHVS and FQNEAQ. V shed 5 bases and J shed 2 bases, with 7 bases lying between them. CDR3 coding DNA: TGTGCCAGCAGCGCGGGAACCTATAATTCACCCCTCCACTTT. This gives the protein CASSAGTYNSPLHF. The entire variable domain, with the rest obtained from reference TRBV7-8 and TRBJ1-6, is as follows: GAGVSQSPRYKVAKRGQDVALRCDPISGHVSLFWYQQALGQGPEFLTYFQNEAQLDKSGLPSDRFFAERPEGSVSTLKIQRTQQEDSAVYLCASSAGTYNSPLHFGNGTRLTVT.

The V gene is TRBV10-2, the J gene TRBJ2-7, with 8 bases that match TRBD1. The V gene end was trimmed by 7 bases and the J gene end by 5 bases; junction bases not matched to a gene: 7. The germline V gene has CDR1 WSHSY and CDR2 SAAADI. The CDR3 totals 13 residues. The CDR3 sequence is CASTLDRVHEQYF. The DNA of the CDR3 is TGCGCCAGCACTCTGGACAGGGTACACGAGCAGTACTTC.

V gene TRBV5-6 combines with J gene TRBJ2-3, with D perhaps TRBD1 (6 bases). The CDR3 has 14 amino acids. Per germline, CDR1 SGHDT and CDR2 YYEEEE. V was pared by 2 bases and J by 0 bases, with 7 bases between. This chain's CDR3 is CASSFGQSTDTQYF. The CDR3, as DNA: TGTGCCAGCAGCTTCGGACAGAGCACAGATACGCAGTATTTT.

The rearrangement links TRBV7-3 to TRBJ2-1, with 11 bases matching TRBD2. Looked up from germline, CDR1 is SGHTA and CDR2 is FQGTGA. J gave up 7 bases and V 5 bases, and 7 bases lay outside the gene matches. This CDR3 comprises 15 residues. CDR3 DNA: TGTGCCAGCAGCCTCGAGGGGACTAGCGGAAATGAGCAGTTCTTC. Encoded protein: CASSLEGTSGNEQFF. The full variable domain, rest sourced from reference TRBV7-3 and TRBJ2-1, is GAGVSQTPSNKVTEKGKYVELRCDPISGHTALYWYRQSLGQGPEFLIYFQGTGAADDSGLPNDRFFAVRPEGSVSTLKIQRTERGDSAVYLCASSLEGTSGNEQFFGPGTRLTVL.